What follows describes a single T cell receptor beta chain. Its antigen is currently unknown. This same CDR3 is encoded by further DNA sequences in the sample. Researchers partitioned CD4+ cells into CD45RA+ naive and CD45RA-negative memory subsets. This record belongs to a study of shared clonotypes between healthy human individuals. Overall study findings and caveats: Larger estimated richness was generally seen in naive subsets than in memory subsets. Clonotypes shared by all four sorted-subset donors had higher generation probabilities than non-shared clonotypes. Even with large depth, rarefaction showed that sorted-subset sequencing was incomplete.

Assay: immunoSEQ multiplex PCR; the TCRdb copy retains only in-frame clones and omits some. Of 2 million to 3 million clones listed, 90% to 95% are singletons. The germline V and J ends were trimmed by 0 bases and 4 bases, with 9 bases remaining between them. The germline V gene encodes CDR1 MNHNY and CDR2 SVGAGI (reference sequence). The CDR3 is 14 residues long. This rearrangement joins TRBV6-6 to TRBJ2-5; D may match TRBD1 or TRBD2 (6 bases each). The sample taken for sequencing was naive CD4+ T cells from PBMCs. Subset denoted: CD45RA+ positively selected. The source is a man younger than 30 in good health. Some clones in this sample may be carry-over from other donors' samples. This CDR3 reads CASSYSGGRETQYF. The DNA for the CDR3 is TGTGCCAGCAGTTACTCGGGGGGCCGAGAGACCCAGTACTTC.